The 5 T cell receptor beta chains below were found in one sample sequenced in a study of cytomegalovirus exposure and HLA in healthy donors. Both 60 Vbeta primers and 13 Jbeta primers went into the PCR. Only in-frame clones appear in the TCRdb table, and some are missing; sequencing was by immunoSEQ multiplex PCR. The data show approximately 110,000 clones, approximately 70% seen once. The sequenced sample was PBMCs. These TCRs come from a man in his forties in good health and CMV-seropositive.

The V gene is TRBV5-1, the J gene TRBJ1-3, with a possible D match to TRBD1 (5 bases). Germline V gene lookup returns CDR1 SGHRS and CDR2 YFSETQ. The CDR3 covers 13 residues. The ends were cut back, 0 bases at V and 4 bases at J, with 5 bases in the middle. CDR3 DNA sequence: TGCGCCAGCAGCTTGGACAGGGGAAACACCATATATTTT. It codes for CASSLDRGNTIYF.

V usage is TRBV27 and J usage is TRBJ2-3; 7 nucleotides match TRBD2. V was clipped by 6 bases and J by 0 bases; unmatched bases: 6. The germline V gene has CDR1 MNHEY and CDR2 SMNVEV (reference sequence). The CDR3 has 15 amino acids. The CDR3 coding sequence is TGTGCCAGCAGAGCCGGGACTACCAGCACAGATACGCAGTATTTT. Its protein product is CASRAGTTSTDTQYF.

The chain is built from TRBV4-2 and TRBJ2-7, with D possibly TRBD1 on 6 matching bases. V was cut by 1 base and J by 4 bases, with 14 bases left in between. CDR1 is LGHNA and CDR2 is YNFKEQ in the germline V gene. The CDR3 runs to 15 residues. The CDR3, as DNA: TGTGCCAGCAGCCAAGGGCTAGGCAGGGGATACGAGCAGTACTTC. This gives the protein CASSQGLGRGYEQYF.

The rearrangement uses TRBV6-6 and TRBJ1-2; tentative D call: TRBD1 (6 bases). V lost 7 bases to trimming and J lost 7 bases, with 16 bases between them. This CDR3 has 13 amino acids. The V gene's germline CDR1 is MNHNY and CDR2 SVGAGI (reference sequence). CDR3 loop: CASTTMPRGGYTF. CDR3 nucleotides: TGTGCCAGCACCACCATGCCCAGGGGTGGCTACACCTTC.

The chain is built from TRBV13 and TRBJ2-3, with unresolved D. The V and J ends lost 7 bases and 0 bases respectively, with 17 bases between them. Germline-derived CDR1 and CDR2 are PRHDT and FYEKMQ (reference sequence). This CDR3 is 16 amino acids long. The CDR3 nucleotides read TGTGCCAGCACAACTCGCGACACGCATAGCACAGATACGCAGTATTTT. This codes for CASTTRDTHSTDTQYF.